Each of the 5 T cell receptor beta chains below was sequenced from the same sample in a study of T-cell memory formation after mild COVID-19. TCRdb ran MiXCR on the 5' RACE reads and lists one entry per CDR3 protein. The data contain a few hundred thousand distinct CDR3 sequences, 20% to 25% of them singletons. The sequenced sample was PBMCs or a T cell subset sorted from them (not recorded which). The source is an adult woman who had mild COVID-19 (a few samples of this study predate the infection). Cell type and time point are not known.

In its sample, this clonotype was seen a few times. The chain couples TRBV20-1 to TRBJ2-1; D may correspond to TRBD1 or TRBD2 (5 bases each). The CDR3 has 11 amino acids. Trimming removed 6 bases from V and 10 bases from J, with 13 bases in between. Germline CDR1 reads DFQATT; CDR2 reads SNEGSKA (reference sequence). CDR3 sequence reads: CSASRDHEQFF. In DNA, the CDR3 is TGCAGTGCCTCCCGGGACCACGAGCAGTTCTTC.

The sample holds a few counts of this clonotype. The V gene is TRBV30, the J gene TRBJ1-2, with D perhaps TRBD1 (5 bases). The CDR3 length is 14 residues. CDR1 and CDR2 (germline): GTSNPN, SVGIG (reference sequence). V lost 0 bases to trimming and J lost 4 bases, with 12 bases between them. The CDR3 DNA is TGTGCCTGGAGTGTACCCAGGGCCCCCTATGGCTACACCTTC. This gives the protein CAWSVPRAPYGYTF.

This clonotype was seen a handful of times. The rearrangement links TRBV7-9 to TRBJ1-5; tentatively, D is TRBD1 (6 bases). The CDR3 is 15 amino acids. Germline assignment: CDR1 SEHNR and CDR2 FQNEAQ (reference sequence). Trimming took 5 bases from V and 2 from J, leaving 13 bases between them. Written as DNA, the CDR3 is TGTGCCAGCAGCCACAGGGAAGGGGGCAATCAGCCCCAGCATTTT. It codes for CASSHREGGNQPQHF.

The chain couples TRBV20-1 to TRBJ1-5; maybe TRBD1 (5 bases). This CDR3 has 15 amino acids. Trimming left V 1 base short and J 0 bases short, with 10 bases between. Germline V lookup: CDR1 DFQATT, CDR2 SNEGSKA (reference sequence). The CDR3 DNA sequence: TGCAGTGCTAGAGGGACACCCGATAGCAATCAGCCCCAGCATTTT. As protein: CSARGTPDSNQPQHF.

The V call is TRBV7-2, the J call TRBJ1-3; the D gene is possibly TRBD1 (5 bases). Germline-derived CDR1 and CDR2 are SGHTA and FQGNSA. Between the trimmed V and J ends, which lost 1 base and 2 bases, there was a span of 15 bases. The CDR3 has 17 residues. The CDR3 DNA reads as TGTGCCAGCAGCTTAGGCGGGAGGGGTTTCACTGGAAACACCATATATTTT. It is translated as CASSLGGRGFTGNTIYF.